A selection of T cell receptor beta chains follows, all from one sample in a study. TCRdb analysed the multiplex PCR reads with MiXCR anew, one entry per CDR3 protein. Among about 830 distinct CDR3 sequences listed, 15% to 20% were seen once. The specimen sequenced was Tregs sorted from blood. The source of these receptors is a female donor with breast cancer. CDR3s include the opening cysteine and the closing phenylalanine or tryptophan. Fields, in order: CDR3 protein, CDR3 DNA, V gene, clone size, J gene, D gene. D genes are given only for firm matches. Size values are once, few and many counts, or a class for expanded clones, and some rows have none.

CDR3aa: CASSLSGTGDGYTF; CDR3nt: TGTGCCAGCAGTTTAAGTGGGACAGGGGATGGCTACACCTTC; v_gene: TRBV12-3/TRBV12-4; abundance: -; j_gene: TRBJ1-2; d_gene: TRBD1
CDR3aa: CASSLGELYGYTF; CDR3nt: TGTGCCAGCAGTCTAGGAGAGTTATATGGCTACACCTTC; v_gene: TRBV12-3/TRBV12-4; abundance: medium-sized; j_gene: TRBJ1-2; d_gene: -
CDR3aa: CASWTGLYGYTF; CDR3nt: TGTGCCAGCTGGACAGGCCTCTATGGCTACACCTTC; v_gene: TRBV12-3/TRBV12-4; abundance: -; j_gene: TRBJ1-2; d_gene: TRBD1
CDR3aa: CASSLAESANYGYTF; CDR3nt: TGTGCCAGCAGTTTAGCGGAGTCAGCTAACTATGGCTACACCTTC; v_gene: TRBV12-3/TRBV12-4; abundance: medium-sized; j_gene: TRBJ1-2; d_gene: -
CDR3aa: CASRSGQGSSNYGYTF; CDR3nt: TGTGCCAGCAGATCGGGACAGGGATCCTCTAACTATGGCTACACCTTC; v_gene: TRBV12-3/TRBV12-4; abundance: -; j_gene: TRBJ1-2; d_gene: TRBD1
CDR3aa: CASSLQGFDGYTF; CDR3nt: TGTGCCAGCAGTTTACAGGGATTCGACGGCTACACCTTC; v_gene: TRBV12-3/TRBV12-4; abundance: -; j_gene: TRBJ1-2; d_gene: -
CDR3aa: CASSLAGTGDVNYGYTF; CDR3nt: TGTGCCAGCAGTTTGGCCGGGACAGGGGACGTTAACTATGGCTACACCTTC; v_gene: TRBV12-3/TRBV12-4; abundance: few; j_gene: TRBJ1-2; d_gene: TRBD1
CDR3aa: CASSPAGTGSRGYTF; CDR3nt: TGTGCCAGCAGTCCAGCCGGGACAGGGAGTCGAGGCTACACCTTC; v_gene: TRBV12-3/TRBV12-4; abundance: medium-sized; j_gene: TRBJ1-2; d_gene: TRBD1
CDR3aa: CASSLVWRPPYGYTF; CDR3nt: TGTGCCAGCAGTTTAGTTTGGAGGCCTCCCTATGGCTACACCTTC; v_gene: TRBV12-3/TRBV12-4; abundance: medium-sized; j_gene: TRBJ1-2; d_gene: -
CDR3aa: CASSYSNYGYTF; CDR3nt: TGTGCCAGCAGTTACTCAAACTATGGCTACACCTTC; v_gene: TRBV12-3/TRBV12-4; abundance: medium-sized; j_gene: TRBJ1-2; d_gene: -
CDR3aa: CASTPQGLGVGYTF; CDR3nt: TGTGCCAGCACACCACAGGGGTTAGGGGTCGGCTACACCTTC; v_gene: TRBV12-3/TRBV12-4; abundance: few; j_gene: TRBJ1-2; d_gene: TRBD1
CDR3aa: CASSSAGRVGGYTF; CDR3nt: TGTGCCAGCAGTTCCGCCGGCAGGGTGGGTGGCTACACCTTC; v_gene: TRBV12-3/TRBV12-4; abundance: medium-sized; j_gene: TRBJ1-2; d_gene: -
CDR3aa: CASSLAGTGARYGYTF; CDR3nt: TGTGCCAGCAGTTTAGCGGGGACAGGGGCAAGATATGGCTACACCTTC; v_gene: TRBV12-3/TRBV12-4; abundance: medium-sized; j_gene: TRBJ1-2; d_gene: TRBD1
CDR3aa: CASSLRGYTF; CDR3nt: TGTGCCAGCAGTTTAAGGGGCTACACCTTC; v_gene: TRBV12-3/TRBV12-4; abundance: medium-sized; j_gene: TRBJ1-2; d_gene: -
CDR3aa: CASSDQGNIHGYTF; CDR3nt: TGTGCCAGCAGTGACCAGGGGAACATCCATGGCTACACCTTC; v_gene: TRBV12-3/TRBV12-4; abundance: large; j_gene: TRBJ1-2; d_gene: -
CDR3aa: CASSLAGTATSNYGYTF; CDR3nt: TGTGCCAGCAGTTTAGCCGGGACAGCCACTTCTAACTATGGCTACACCTTC; v_gene: TRBV12-3/TRBV12-4; abundance: few; j_gene: TRBJ1-2; d_gene: TRBD1
CDR3aa: CASRGTGMGGYTF; CDR3nt: TGTGCCAGCAGAGGGACAGGGATGGGAGGCTACACCTTC; v_gene: TRBV12-3/TRBV12-4; abundance: medium-sized; j_gene: TRBJ1-2; d_gene: TRBD1
CDR3aa: CASSLVGTGSNYGYTF; CDR3nt: TGTGCCAGCAGTTTGGTCGGGACAGGGAGCAACTATGGCTACACCTTC; v_gene: TRBV12-3/TRBV12-4; abundance: many; j_gene: TRBJ1-2; d_gene: TRBD1
CDR3aa: CASSLGLGQGHYGYTF; CDR3nt: TGTGCCAGCAGTTTAGGTCTGGGACAGGGACATTATGGCTACACCTTC; v_gene: TRBV12-3/TRBV12-4; abundance: medium-sized; j_gene: TRBJ1-2; d_gene: TRBD1
CDR3aa: CASSYAGTANYGYTF; CDR3nt: TGTGCCAGCAGTTACGCCGGGACAGCTAACTATGGCTACACCTTC; v_gene: TRBV12-3/TRBV12-4; abundance: few; j_gene: TRBJ1-2; d_gene: TRBD1
CDR3aa: CASSLDRGYGYTF; CDR3nt: TGTGCCAGCAGCTTGGACAGGGGTTATGGCTACACCTTC; v_gene: TRBV12-3/TRBV12-4; abundance: -; j_gene: TRBJ1-2; d_gene: TRBD1
CDR3aa: CASSQLGSNYGYTF; CDR3nt: TGTGCCAGCAGTCAACTGGGGAGTAACTATGGCTACACCTTC; v_gene: TRBV12-3/TRBV12-4; abundance: hyperexpanded; j_gene: TRBJ1-2; d_gene: -
CDR3aa: CASSLRAQGYGYTF; CDR3nt: TGTGCCAGCAGTTTAAGGGCTCAAGGGTATGGCTACACCTTC; v_gene: TRBV12-3/TRBV12-4; abundance: medium-sized; j_gene: TRBJ1-2; d_gene: -
CDR3aa: CASSLAGGGYTF; CDR3nt: TGTGCCAGCAGTTTAGCGGGAGGCGGCTACACCTTC; v_gene: TRBV12-3/TRBV12-4; abundance: large; j_gene: TRBJ1-2; d_gene: -
CDR3aa: CASSQLGGNYGYTF; CDR3nt: TGTGCCAGCAGTCAACTGGGAGGTAACTATGGCTACACCTTC; v_gene: TRBV12-3/TRBV12-4; abundance: medium-sized; j_gene: TRBJ1-2; d_gene: -
CDR3aa: CASSPPQARHYGYTF; CDR3nt: TGTGCCAGCAGTCCTCCTCAAGCCAGGCACTATGGCTACACCTTC; v_gene: TRBV12-3/TRBV12-4; abundance: medium-sized; j_gene: TRBJ1-2; d_gene: -
CDR3aa: CASSPDGAQGYTF; CDR3nt: TGTGCCAGCAGTCCGGACGGAGCTCAGGGCTACACCTTC; v_gene: TRBV12-3/TRBV12-4; abundance: large; j_gene: TRBJ1-2; d_gene: -
CDR3aa: CASRGTGAGHGYTF; CDR3nt: TGTGCCAGCAGAGGGACAGGGGCCGGGCATGGCTACACCTTC; v_gene: TRBV12-3/TRBV12-4; abundance: -; j_gene: TRBJ1-2; d_gene: TRBD1
CDR3aa: CASSLVGLRSGYTF; CDR3nt: TGTGCCAGCAGTTTAGTTGGACTAAGGAGTGGCTACACCTTC; v_gene: TRBV12-3/TRBV12-4; abundance: medium-sized; j_gene: TRBJ1-2; d_gene: -
CDR3aa: CASSYAGTAGGYTF; CDR3nt: TGTGCCAGCAGTTACGCCGGGACGGCGGGAGGCTACACCTTC; v_gene: TRBV12-3/TRBV12-4; abundance: -; j_gene: TRBJ1-2; d_gene: -
CDR3aa: CASSTYGQNYGYTF; CDR3nt: TGTGCCAGCAGCACTTATGGACAGAACTATGGCTACACCTTC; v_gene: TRBV12-3/TRBV12-4; abundance: large; j_gene: TRBJ1-2; d_gene: -
CDR3aa: CASSTTGTGNYGYTF; CDR3nt: TGTGCCAGCAGTACAACCGGGACAGGGAACTATGGCTACACCTTC; v_gene: TRBV12-3/TRBV12-4; abundance: -; j_gene: TRBJ1-2; d_gene: TRBD1
CDR3aa: CASSPRTGAGHGYTF; CDR3nt: TGTGCCAGCAGTCCACGGACAGGGGCCGGGCATGGCTACACCTTC; v_gene: TRBV12-3/TRBV12-4; abundance: large; j_gene: TRBJ1-2; d_gene: TRBD1
CDR3aa: CASSPQRVKAGISSYGYTF; CDR3nt: TGTGCCAGCAGTCCCCAAAGGGTGAAAGCAGGCATCTCTAGCTATGGCTACACCTTC; v_gene: TRBV12-3/TRBV12-4; abundance: medium-sized; j_gene: TRBJ1-2; d_gene: -
CDR3aa: CASSSHLTGSYTF; CDR3nt: TGTGCCAGCAGTTCCCATTTGACAGGGAGCTACACCTTC; v_gene: TRBV12-3/TRBV12-4; abundance: -; j_gene: TRBJ1-2; d_gene: TRBD1
CDR3aa: CASSYAGTGGYTF; CDR3nt: TGTGCCAGCAGTTACGCCGGGACAGGTGGCTACACCTTC; v_gene: TRBV12-3/TRBV12-4; abundance: -; j_gene: TRBJ1-2; d_gene: TRBD1
CDR3aa: CASSSQGTYGYTF; CDR3nt: TGTGCCAGCAGTTCACAGGGGACCTATGGCTACACCTTC; v_gene: TRBV12-3/TRBV12-4; abundance: large; j_gene: TRBJ1-2; d_gene: TRBD1
CDR3aa: CASSLAGTGVGGYTF; CDR3nt: TGTGCCAGCAGTTTAGCCGGGACAGGGGTTGGAGGCTACACCTTC; v_gene: TRBV12-3/TRBV12-4; abundance: few; j_gene: TRBJ1-2; d_gene: TRBD1
CDR3aa: CASSLRGQGGGYTF; CDR3nt: TGTGCCAGCAGTTTACGAGGACAGGGAGGTGGCTACACCTTC; v_gene: TRBV12-3/TRBV12-4; abundance: few; j_gene: TRBJ1-2; d_gene: TRBD1
CDR3aa: CVSSLAGGFHGYTF; CDR3nt: TGTGTTAGCAGTTTAGCGGGTGGGTTCCACGGCTACACCTTC; v_gene: TRBV12-3/TRBV12-4; abundance: -; j_gene: TRBJ1-2; d_gene: -
CDR3aa: CASGLGQTKDGYTF; CDR3nt: TGTGCTAGTGGTTTGGGGCAGACCAAAGATGGCTACACCTTC; v_gene: TRBV12-5; abundance: medium-sized; j_gene: TRBJ1-2; d_gene: -
CDR3aa: CASSSLGANYGYTF; CDR3nt: TGTGCCAGCAGTTCTCTAGGGGCTAACTATGGCTACACCTTC; v_gene: TRBV12-3/TRBV12-4; abundance: medium-sized; j_gene: TRBJ1-2; d_gene: -
CDR3aa: CASSLTDRNYGYTF; CDR3nt: TGTGCCAGCAGTTTAACCGACAGGAACTATGGCTACACCTTC; v_gene: TRBV12-3/TRBV12-4; abundance: -; j_gene: TRBJ1-2; d_gene: -